These 31 T cell receptor beta chains originate from one sample sequenced in a study of T cells after yellow fever vaccination. MiXCR was run by TCRdb on the 5' RACE reads, yielding one entry per CDR3 protein. In the table there are 15,000 or so distinct CDR3 sequences, approximately 6.8% of which are singletons. Sequenced material: PBMCs, either bulk or a sorted T-cell subset (CD4+, CD8+, memory, or dextramer-sorted; not recorded which), taken on the day of the yellow fever booster vaccination. These receptors came from a young man who received the YFV17D yellow fever vaccine.

This clonotype was seen at least ten times. This chain connects TRBV5-5 to TRBJ1-2, with TRBD1 as a possible D gene (6 bases). CDR1 is SGHKS and CDR2 is YYEKEE in the germline V gene (reference sequence). The CDR3 totals 14 residues. V dropped 7 bases and J dropped 4 bases, with 17 bases sitting between them. In DNA, the CDR3 is TGTGCCAGCGGAAGGGGGGGGCCTGGCTATGGCTACACCTTC. Translated, it gives CASGRGGPGYGYTF.

This clonotype was observed many times. The rearrangement joins TRBV7-6 to TRBJ2-1, with D perhaps being TRBD1 or TRBD2 (6 bases each). Germline lookup yields CDR1 SGHVS and CDR2 FNYEAQ. Trimming took 0 bases from V and 2 from J, leaving 8 bases between them. This CDR3 has 15 amino acids. The CDR3 sequence is CASSLAEGAYNEQFF. The CDR3 DNA reads TGTGCCAGCAGCTTAGCGGAGGGGGCCTACAATGAGCAGTTCTTC.

At least ten counts were recorded for this clonotype. CDR3 coding DNA: TGCGCCAGCAGCTCGCAGGGGGACATAAGAAATTCACCCCTCCACTTT. Translated: CASSSQGDIRNSPLHF. The V gene is TRBV5-1, the J gene TRBJ1-6; 7 bases fit TRBD1. V shed 3 bases, J shed 7 bases, and the junction held 10 bases outside the gene matches. The germline V gene has CDR1 SGHRS and CDR2 YFSETQ. The CDR3 consists of 16 residues.

V and J are TRBV6-5 and TRBJ2-7; TRBD1 agrees at 7 bases. Per germline, CDR1 MNHEY and CDR2 SVGAGI. CDR3 length: 15 residues. V shed 2 bases and J 2 bases; nucleotides not matched to a gene: 6. The CDR3, as DNA: TGTGCCAGCAGTTACGACCGGACAGGAACCTACGAGCAGTACTTC. Its protein is CASSYDRTGTYEQYF.

This clonotype is medium-sized by share. The CDR3 DNA sequence: TGCGCCAGCAGCACTCCGAGGGGAGATACGCAGTATTTT. As protein: CASSTPRGDTQYF. The chain employs TRBV5-1 and TRBJ2-3; the D gene could be TRBD1 or TRBD2 (5 bases each). With 4 bases removed from V and 5 bases from J, the gap between germline ends came to 11 bases. The CDR3 contains 13 residues. Germline assignment: CDR1 SGHRS and CDR2 YFSETQ.

Judged by abundance, this clonotype is medium-sized. The CDR3 DNA reads as TGTGCCAGCAGTTGGCGGGGGCGCACAGATACGCAGTATTTT. This gives the protein CASSWRGRTDTQYF. V usage is TRBV6-5 and J usage is TRBJ2-3; D is possibly TRBD2 (7 bases). Trimming removed 4 bases from V and 1 base from J, with 9 bases in between. The CDR3 is 14 amino acids. The germline V gene encodes CDR1 MNHEY and CDR2 SVGAGI.

This clonotype showed up many times. V gene TRBV5-6 combines with J gene TRBJ2-4; D is unclear. The CDR3 has 12 amino acids. The V end was cut by 3 bases, the J end by 7 bases, with 8 bases between. Germline loops: CDR1 SGHDT, CDR2 YYEEEE. The CDR3 loop reads CASSSTLNIQYF. CDR3 bases: TGTGCCAGCAGCTCAACTTTGAACATTCAGTACTTC.

By proportion, this clonotype is medium-sized. The J gene is TRBJ1-4, the V gene TRBV11-2; tentatively, D is TRBD1 (6 bases). This CDR3 has 15 amino acids. V gave up 3 bases and J gave up 6 bases, with 14 bases separating them. Germline V gene lookup returns CDR1 SGHAT and CDR2 FQNNGV. CDR3 loop: CASSFNNRVDEKLFF. The CDR3 coding sequence is TGTGCCAGCAGCTTTAATAACAGGGTGGATGAAAAACTGTTTTTT.

Many counts were recorded for this clonotype. The chain has TRBV11-2 and TRBJ2-1; D is possibly TRBD2 (5 bases). V lost 3 bases, J lost 5 bases, and 14 bases lay in between. Germline assignment: CDR1 SGHAT and CDR2 FQNNGV. This CDR3 spans 15 amino acids. CDR3 DNA: TGTGCCAGCAGCTTCGCGGGCTTAGACAACAATGAGCAGTTCTTC. It yields the protein CASSFAGLDNNEQFF.

This clonotype is medium-sized (0.01 to 0.1%) in the sample. The chain recombines TRBV5-1 with TRBJ2-3; 12 bases fit TRBD2. Germline V lookup: CDR1 SGHRS, CDR2 YFSETQ. The CDR3 has 16 amino acids. J was trimmed by 2 bases and V by 4 bases; bases with no gene match: 5. CDR3 nucleotide sequence: TGCGCCAGCAGCCTTGGGACTAGCGGGTCCACAGATACGCAGTATTTT. Amino acid sequence: CASSLGTSGSTDTQYF.

This clonotype was observed at least ten times. The chain couples TRBV20-1 to TRBJ2-3; perhaps D is TRBD1 or TRBD2 (5 bases each). V lost 3 bases and J lost 4, with 14 bases in between. Germline CDR1 is DFQATT and CDR2 is SNEGSKA (reference sequence). The CDR3 extends over 14 amino acids. CDR3 coding DNA: TGCAGTGCTAGTTGGTGGCAGGGACCAGATACGCAGTATTTT. Encoded protein: CSASWWQGPDTQYF.

There are many counts of this clonotype. The gene calls are TRBV5-1 and TRBJ2-6; D is undetermined. The CDR3 has 15 residues. Germline CDR1 reads SGHRS; CDR2 reads YFSETQ. Trimming took off 2 bases at V and 0 bases at J, with 6 bases between the two ends. CDR3 in DNA: TGCGCCAGCAGCTTATCCCCCTCTGGGGCCAACGTCCTGACTTTC. Encoded protein: CASSLSPSGANVLTF.

This clonotype has a count of ten or more. The chain has TRBV28 and TRBJ1-5; TRBD1 matches at 10 bases. The CDR3 consists of 15 residues. V was clipped by 0 bases and J by 7 bases; unmatched bases: 3. CDR1 is MDHEN and CDR2 is SYDVKM in the germline V gene. In DNA, the CDR3 is TGTGCCAGCAGTTTATGGACAGGGGGCGGCCAGCCCCAGCATTTT. Its protein product is CASSLWTGGGQPQHF.

This clonotype is medium-sized (0.01 to 0.1%) in the sample. The chain combines TRBV5-5 with TRBJ2-2; 7 bases are shared with TRBD1. The CDR3 consists of 14 residues. The J segment lost 6 bases and the V segment lost 5 bases, leaving 7 bases of the junction unmatched. CDR1 SGHKS and CDR2 YYEKEE come from the germline V gene (reference sequence). The CDR3 spells CASRRTGSPGELFF. The CDR3 region has the DNA TGTGCCAGCAGAAGGACAGGTTCCCCCGGGGAGCTGTTTTTT.

This clonotype has at least ten counts. The CDR3 DNA reads as TGCGCCAGCAGCGAACCCACCACAGATACGCAGTATTTT. As protein: CASSEPTTDTQYF. The chain employs TRBV5-1 and TRBJ2-3; no clear D. Trimming stripped 4 bases from V and 2 bases from J, with 8 bases between. CDR3 length: 13 amino acids. From germline, CDR1 is SGHRS and CDR2 YFSETQ.

This clonotype is medium-sized. The chain uses TRBV12-3 or TRBV12-4 and TRBJ1-2; D perhaps matches TRBD1 (5 bases). CDR3 length: 11 amino acids. Trimming left V 5 bases short and J 10 bases short, with 11 bases between. The CDR3 sequence: CASSLWDFYTF. The CDR3 coding sequence is TGTGCCAGCAGTCTATGGGACTTCTACACCTTC.

By sample share, this clonotype is medium-sized. The chain recombines TRBV29-1 with TRBJ1-1; possibly TRBD1 for D (5 bases). CDR1 and CDR2 from the germline V gene are SQVTM and ANQGSEA. The CDR3 sequence is 12 residues long. Trimming left V 4 bases short and J 3 bases short, with 9 bases between. In DNA form, the CDR3 reads TGCAGCGTTGGGGGGATGTACACTGAAGCTTTCTTT. Translation: CSVGGMYTEAFF.

In its sample, this clonotype ranks as medium-sized. The CDR3 loop reads CASSFAGGDYTF. The CDR3 nucleotides read TGTGCCAGCAGTTTCGCAGGGGGGGACTACACCTTC. The chain is built from TRBV12-3 or TRBV12-4 and TRBJ1-2; 7 bases are shared with TRBD1. V shed 3 bases and J 10 bases; nucleotides not matched to a gene: 5. The CDR3 spans 12 residues.

This clonotype was seen many times. The genes are TRBV30 and TRBJ2-3; 10 bases are a match to TRBD2. The CDR3 extends over 17 amino acids. CDR1 is GTSNPN, CDR2 SVGIG, per germline (reference sequence). Unmatched junction bases numbered 13, after V lost 1 base and J lost 6 bases. The CDR3 coding sequence is TGTGCCTGGAGTGCTGGTGCTAGCGGGGGAGTCGGGGATACGCAGTATTTT. Its protein is CAWSAGASGGVGDTQYF.

This clonotype was observed many times. The V gene is TRBV5-6, the J gene TRBJ1-2, with D unresolved. The germline CDR1 and CDR2 sequences are SGHDT and YYEEEE. The V gene lost 7 bases and the J gene lost 8 bases, with 15 bases spanning the gap. The CDR3 is 12 amino acids. The CDR3 DNA is TGTGCCAGCTCTATCCAAGCCCAGGGCTACACCTTC. It specifies CASSIQAQGYTF.

This clonotype was observed at least ten times. The rearrangement uses TRBV28 and TRBJ1-2, with 7 positions matching TRBD1. This CDR3 region has 17 residues. Germline CDR1 reads MDHEN; CDR2 reads SYDVKM. The V and J ends lost 7 bases and 2 bases, in that order; junction bases with no gene match: 16. In nucleotides, the CDR3 is TGTGCCAGCAACGAAGGGAAATGGGGCAGGGGGAACTATGGCTACACCTTC. Residues: CASNEGKWGRGNYGYTF.

This clonotype was observed at least ten times. The chain is built from TRBV5-3 and TRBJ1-5, with D possibly being TRBD1 (5 bases). TRBV5-3 is classed as an ORF, of uncertain function. V was pared by 5 bases and J by 0 bases, with 12 bases between. The CDR3 totals 15 residues. CDR3 nucleotides: TGTGCCAGAAGTCCCACCGGGGGTAGCAATCAGCCCCAGCATTTT. Encoded protein: CARSPTGGSNQPQHF.

This clonotype was detected ten times or more. The J gene is TRBJ1-1, the V gene TRBV12-3 or TRBV12-4; D is ambiguous. V lost 3 bases and J lost 7, with 12 bases in between. The CDR3 is 13 residues long. For the CDR3, the DNA is TGTGCCAGCAGTTTGGGAGGGAGGCGTGAAGCTTTCTTT. It specifies CASSLGGRREAFF.

This clonotype was seen repeatedly, ten times or more. This chain uses TRBV2 with TRBJ2-2, with D unresolved. The CDR3 has 13 amino acids. The germline gives CDR1 SNHLY, CDR2 FYNNEI. V was cut by 6 bases and J by 3 bases, with 8 bases left in between. The CDR3 DNA is TGTGCCAGCAGCGTTGATTACACCGGGGAGCTGTTTTTT. It specifies CASSVDYTGELFF.

This clonotype appeared many times. V gene TRBV4-1 combines with J gene TRBJ2-3; the D is unclear. The CDR3 has 17 amino acids. CDR1 and CDR2 (germline): MGHRA, YSYEKL. V shed 0 bases and J shed 2 bases, with 15 bases lying between them. The CDR3 here is CASSQEASRPFTDTQYF. Here the CDR3 DNA reads TGCGCCAGCAGCCAAGAGGCGTCCAGGCCTTTCACAGATACGCAGTATTTT.

This clonotype was seen only a few times. The chain is built from TRBV19 and TRBJ2-2; perhaps TRBD2 as D (5 bases). The germline CDR1 and CDR2 sequences are LNHDA and SQIVND (reference sequence). The germline V and J ends were trimmed by 5 bases and 4 bases, with 11 bases remaining between them. This CDR3 region has 14 residues. Here the CDR3 DNA reads TGTGCCAGTAGTTTACTAGGCCTCACCGGGGAGCTGTTTTTT. It translates to CASSLLGLTGELFF.

This clonotype is medium-sized (0.01 to 0.1%) by share. The chain combines TRBV7-9 with TRBJ1-3; 8 positions match TRBD1. This CDR3 has 14 amino acids. The ends lost 5 bases at V and 0 bases at J; junction bases unmatched: 0. The V gene's germline CDR1 is SEHNR and CDR2 FQNEAQ (reference sequence). CDR3 in amino acids: CASSTGGSGNTIYF. CDR3 DNA sequence: TGTGCCAGCAGCACAGGGGGCTCTGGAAACACCATATATTTT.

The sample holds many counts of this clonotype. The CDR3 DNA reads TGTGCCAGTAGTCAAGGGGTCCCTACAGATACGCAGTATTTT. This encodes CASSQGVPTDTQYF. The genes are TRBV19 and TRBJ2-3, with D possibly being TRBD1 (5 bases). Germline CDR1 is LNHDA and CDR2 is SQIVND (reference sequence). Trimming took 5 bases from V and 3 from J, leaving 12 bases between them. This CDR3 region has 14 residues.

This clonotype has ten or more counts. The chain employs TRBV20-1 and TRBJ2-7; D is undetermined. Germline V gives CDR1 DFQATT, CDR2 SNEGSKA (reference sequence). The CDR3 extends over 13 amino acids. Trimming pared 4 bases from V and 0 bases from J, leaving 10 bases between. CDR3 residues: CSAKVRSSYEQYF. The CDR3 DNA follows: TGCAGTGCTAAAGTGAGGAGCTCCTACGAGCAGTACTTC.

In its sample, this clonotype was seen many times. The J gene is TRBJ1-4, the V gene TRBV12-3 or TRBV12-4; no clear D. V was trimmed by 3 bases and J by 3 bases, leaving 8 bases between them. This CDR3 contains 14 residues. CDR3 sequence (DNA): TGTGCCAGCAGTTTCTCCGCGGCTAATGAAAAACTGTTTTTT. It yields the protein CASSFSAANEKLFF.

This clonotype has more than one count but fewer than ten. The V and J genes are TRBV6-2 or TRBV6-3 and TRBJ2-7, with 8 bases identical to TRBD2. Trimming at V came to 6 bases and at J to 3 bases, leaving 7 bases not matched to a gene. Germline loops: CDR1 MNHEY, CDR2 SVGEGT. The length of the CDR3 is 14 residues. This CDR3 is CASRRAGGIYEQYF. The CDR3 bases are TGTGCCAGCAGACGGGCGGGGGGAATCTACGAGCAGTACTTC.